This T cell receptor beta chain stems from a study of radiation and T cells in renal cell carcinoma. At the level of the study: Nephrectomy followed 15 Gy stereotactic body radiation by 4 weeks.

The CDR3 has 12 residues. Germline V gene lookup returns CDR1 MNHEY and CDR2 SVGAGI. Trimming pared 11 bases from V and 3 bases from J, leaving 13 bases between. Method: immunoSEQ multiplex PCR; TCRdb's copy keeps in-frame clones and lacks some. This table has about 140,000 clones, approximately 87% appearing once. Study results and limitations: No pretreatment tumor biopsies were available for baseline clonotypes. In blood, top tumor clones expanded by 2 weeks, shrinking by 4.

The time point was: baseline pretreatment blood. Treatment meaning: 15 Gy SBRT to primary tumor, nephrectomy 4 weeks later. Blood was sampled at baseline, 2 weeks and 4 weeks after SBRT. This clone was seen only a few times. The antigen is undetermined. This sequence joins TRBV6-5 and TRBJ1-1; D gene unclear. This TCR derives from a woman aged 45-65 years with renal cell carcinoma. The starting material was blood, obtained from a patient whose treatment included radiotherapy and nephrectomy. The chain's CDR3 is CAAQRGDTEAFF. The CDR3 nucleotides are TGTGCCGCCCAGCGGGGAGACACTGAAGCTTTCTTT.